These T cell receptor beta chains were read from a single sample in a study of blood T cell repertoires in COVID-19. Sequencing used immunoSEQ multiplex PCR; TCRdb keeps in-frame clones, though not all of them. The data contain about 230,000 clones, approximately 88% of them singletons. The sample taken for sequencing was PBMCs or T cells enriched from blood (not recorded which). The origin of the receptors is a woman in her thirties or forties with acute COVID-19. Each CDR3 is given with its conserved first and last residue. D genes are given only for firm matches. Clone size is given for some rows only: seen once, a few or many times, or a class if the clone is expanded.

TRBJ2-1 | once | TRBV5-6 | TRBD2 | TGTGCCAGCAGCTTGGCCAGTCCAGAACTAGCGGGAGTTGATGAGCAGTTCTTC | CASSLASPELAGVDEQFF
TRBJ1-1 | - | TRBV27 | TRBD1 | TGTGCCAGCAGTTATACCGGGACAGTAATCACTGAAGCTTTCTTT | CASSYTGTVITEAFF
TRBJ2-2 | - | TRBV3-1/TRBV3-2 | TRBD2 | TGTGCCAGCAGCGCGACTAGCGGGAGTTCCGGGGAGCTGTTTTTT | CASSATSGSSGELFF
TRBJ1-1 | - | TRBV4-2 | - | TGTGCCAGCAGCCAAGAAGGACCGATACTGGGGGGCACTGAAGCTTTCTTT | CASSQEGPILGGTEAFF
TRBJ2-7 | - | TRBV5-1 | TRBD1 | TGCGCCAGCAGCTTACAGGGGAGTACCTACGAGCAGTACTTC | CASSLQGSTYEQYF
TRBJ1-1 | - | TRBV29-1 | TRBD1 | TGCAGCGTTGCTCAGTACAGGGGGACTGAAGCTTTCTTT | CSVAQYRGTEAFF
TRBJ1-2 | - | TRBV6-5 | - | TGTGCCAGCAGTTACTCGGGCGGGGAGGGCTATGGCTACACCTTC | CASSYSGGEGYGYTF
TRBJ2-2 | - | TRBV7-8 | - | TGTGCCAGCAGCTTAGACGGGGGATACACCGGGGAGCTGTTTTTT | CASSLDGGYTGELFF
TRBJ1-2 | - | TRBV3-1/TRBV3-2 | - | TGTGCCAGCAGCCAAGCGACAGAAGGCTACACCTTC | CASSQATEGYTF
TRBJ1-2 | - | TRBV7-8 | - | TGTGCCAGCAGCGACGGGGTAGCTAACTATGGCTACACCTTC | CASSDGVANYGYTF
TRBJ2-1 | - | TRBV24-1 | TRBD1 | TGTGCCACCAGTGATTCGGGGACAGGGTCCGGCAATGAGCAGTTCTTC | CATSDSGTGSGNEQFF
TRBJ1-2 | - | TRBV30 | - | TGTGCCTGGAGTGTGAGCGACTATGGCTACACCTTC | CAWSVSDYGYTF
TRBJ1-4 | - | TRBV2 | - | TGTGCCAGCAGTGTCCTCGGACTTAATGAAAAACTGTTTTTT | CASSVLGLNEKLFF
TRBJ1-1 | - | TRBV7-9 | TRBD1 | TGTGCCAGCAGCTTAGCGGGACAGGGGCGATCCACTGAAGCTTTCTTT | CASSLAGQGRSTEAFF
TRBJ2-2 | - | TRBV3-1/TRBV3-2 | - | TGTGCCAGCAGCCTCCTCCCGCCCCGCGACACCGGGGAGCTGTTTTTT | CASSLLPPRDTGELFF
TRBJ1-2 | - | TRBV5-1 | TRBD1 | TGCGCCAGCAGCTTGGCCCGGGACAGGGCTCATGGCTACACCTTC | CASSLARDRAHGYTF
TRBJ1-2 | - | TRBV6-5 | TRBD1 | TGTGCCAGCAGCGGGACAGGGAACTATGGCTACACCTTC | CASSGTGNYGYTF
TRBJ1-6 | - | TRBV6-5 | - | TGTGCCAGCAGATTACGACAGGCTACTAATTCACCCCTCCACTTT | CASRLRQATNSPLHF
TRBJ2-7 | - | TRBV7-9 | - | TGTGCCAGCAGCCAACACGTGATTACCGAGCAGTACTTC | CASSQHVITEQYF
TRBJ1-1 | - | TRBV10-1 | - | TGCGCCAGCAGTGATGGACAGTCGAACACTGAAGCTTTCTTT | CASSDGQSNTEAFF
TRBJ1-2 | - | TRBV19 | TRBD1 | TGTGCCAGTAGTGCTCCGGGACAGGCCCACTATGGCTACACCTTC | CASSAPGQAHYGYTF
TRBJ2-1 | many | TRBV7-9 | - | TGTGCCAGCAGCCTTTCGGGCTCCTACAATGAGCAGTTCTTC | CASSLSGSYNEQFF
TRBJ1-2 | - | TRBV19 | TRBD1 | TGTGCCAGTAGTACCGACAGGGCGTGGGATGGCTACACCTTC | CASSTDRAWDGYTF
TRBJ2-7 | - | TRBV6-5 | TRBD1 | TGTGCCAGCAGTTACCGGGACAGGGGGTACGAGCAGTACTTC | CASSYRDRGYEQYF
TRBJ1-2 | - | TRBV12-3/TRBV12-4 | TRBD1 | TGTGCCAGCAGTTCAACAGGGGGGTATGGCTACACCTTC | CASSSTGGYGYTF
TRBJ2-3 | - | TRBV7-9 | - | TGTGCCAGCAGCTTAGTTGGTAGCGCAGATACGCAGTATTTT | CASSLVGSADTQYF
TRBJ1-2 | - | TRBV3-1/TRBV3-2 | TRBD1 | TGTGCCAGCAGTCGAGGACAGGGAAAAGGGTATGGCTACACCTTC | CASSRGQGKGYGYTF
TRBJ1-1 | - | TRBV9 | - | TGTGCCAGCAGCACACAGGAATGGGTCGCTGAAGCTTTCTTT | CASSTQEWVAEAFF
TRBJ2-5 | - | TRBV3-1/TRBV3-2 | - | TGTGCCAGCTTTCGTACCGGGACACCGAGGGGGACCCAGTACTTC | CASFRTGTPRGTQYF
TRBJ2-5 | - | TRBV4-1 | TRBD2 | TGCGCCAGCAGCCAAGATAGCGGGATCCGAGAGACCCAGTACTTC | CASSQDSGIRETQYF
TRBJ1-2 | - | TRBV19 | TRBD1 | TGTGCCAGTAGCTTGGACAGGGGAACCGGCTACACCTTC | CASSLDRGTGYTF
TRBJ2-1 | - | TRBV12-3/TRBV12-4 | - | TGTGCCAGCACCCCGAGCTCCTACAATGAGCAGTTCTTC | CASTPSSYNEQFF
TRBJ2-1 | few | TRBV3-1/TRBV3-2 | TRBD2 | TGTGCCAGCAGCCACTGGACTAGCTCCTACAATGAGCAGTTCTTC | CASSHWTSSYNEQFF
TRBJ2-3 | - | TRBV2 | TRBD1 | TGTGCCAGCAGTGAACGGACAGGGGGCACAGATACGCAGTATTTT | CASSERTGGTDTQYF
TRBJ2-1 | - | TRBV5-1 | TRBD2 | TGCGCCAGCAGCTTTACCGCGGGAGTCTATGAGCAGTTCTTC | CASSFTAGVYEQFF
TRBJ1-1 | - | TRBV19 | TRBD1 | TGTGCCAGTAGTATTCCTGTCGGGACAGGACGGATTGAGGGTGGTGAAGCTTTCTTT | CASSIPVGTGRIEGGEAFF
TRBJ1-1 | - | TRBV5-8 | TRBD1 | TGTGCCAGCTCCGGACAGGGCTGGAACACTGAAGCTTTCTTT | CASSGQGWNTEAFF
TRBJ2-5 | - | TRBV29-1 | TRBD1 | TGCAGCGTTGGGGGGACAGTAGAGACCCAGTACTTC | CSVGGTVETQYF
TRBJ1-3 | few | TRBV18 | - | TGTGCCAGCTCACCACAAAGGGACTCAGCAGCCCGAAACACCATATATTTT | CASSPQRDSAARNTIYF
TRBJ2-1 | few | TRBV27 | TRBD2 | TGTGCCAGCAGTTTATTTAGCGGGGGGGCCGGGGAGCAGTTCTTC | CASSLFSGGAGEQFF
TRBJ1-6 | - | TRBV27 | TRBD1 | TGTGCCAGCAGTTTTAGGACAGGGAATTCACCCCTCCACTTT | CASSFRTGNSPLHF
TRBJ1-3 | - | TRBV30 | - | TGTGCCTGGAGTGTAATCGGCCGGAGCTCTGGAAACACCATATATTTT | CAWSVIGRSSGNTIYF
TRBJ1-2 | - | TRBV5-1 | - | TGCGCCAGCAGCTTAGAACTACCGGTGGGCTACACCTTC | CASSLELPVGYTF
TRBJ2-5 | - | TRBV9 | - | TGTGCCAGCAGCGTAGTTGGGCGTACCGAGGAGACCCAGTACTTC | CASSVVGRTEETQYF
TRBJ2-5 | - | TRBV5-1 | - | TGCGCCAGCAGAGGCGAAGGGGTGACCCAGTACTTC | CASRGEGVTQYF
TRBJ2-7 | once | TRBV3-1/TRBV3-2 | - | TGTGCCAGCAGCCAAGAATCCACTCGCATCTACGAGCAGTACTTC | CASSQESTRIYEQYF
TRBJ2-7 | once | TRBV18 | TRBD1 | TGTGCCAGCTCAAGCTCCGGGACAGGGGGCGAGCAGTACTTC | CASSSSGTGGEQYF
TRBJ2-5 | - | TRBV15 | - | TGTGCCACCAGCAGAGATCTAGGGGTGGGGAAGACCCAGTACTTC | CATSRDLGVGKTQYF
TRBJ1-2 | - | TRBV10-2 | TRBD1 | TGCGCCAGCAGTGACCCGGGTGGGACAGGGGAGATGTTTTTCTATGGCTACACCTTC | CASSDPGGTGEMFFYGYTF
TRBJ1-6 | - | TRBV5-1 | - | TGCGCCAGCACACAGGGTTACGGGTCGTCCTATAATTCACCCCTCCACTTT | CASTQGYGSSYNSPLHF
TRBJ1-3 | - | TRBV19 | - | TGTGCCAGTAGTAGACAGGCGCTCTCTGGAAACACCATATATTTT | CASSRQALSGNTIYF
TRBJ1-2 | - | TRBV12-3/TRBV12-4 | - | TGTGCCAGCAGTTTCGGAGGGTATGGCTACACCTTC | CASSFGGYGYTF
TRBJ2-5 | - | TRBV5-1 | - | TGCGCCAGCAGCCCTACAGGGTTCCAGGAGACCCAGTACTTC | CASSPTGFQETQYF
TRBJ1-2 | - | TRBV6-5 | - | TGTGCCAGCAGTTACGGGGGACTCTATGGCTACACCTTC | CASSYGGLYGYTF